The present T cell receptor (beta chain) was sequenced within a study of T cells in Graves' hyperthyroidism and ophthalmopathy (dated by TCRdb to the late 2010s). About the investigation overall: Peripheral blood samples were taken at the time of initial diagnosis, prior to any treatment. To identify TCR V-J signatures that set the groups apart, the researchers used a discovery cohort of 100 patients, made up of around 40 with Graves' ophthalmopathy and 57 with stable Graves' hyperthyroidism. Whether ophthalmopathy could be predicted prospectively was tested in an independent validation cohort made up of roughly 20 hyperthyroidism patients plus 17 patients who later progressed to ophthalmopathy. The 100 discovery patients were divided at random into training and test sets in a 7:3 ratio. In six Graves' hyperthyroidism patients, the study also compared T-cell repertoires from thyroid tissue with T-cell repertoires from blood. After sampling, hyperthyroidism patients received methimazole starting at 30 mg daily, and ophthalmopathy patients received high-dose intravenous methylprednisolone. The paper reports TCR Vbeta CDR3 sequencing of 135 peripheral blood samples: 40 or so ophthalmopathy, around 80 hyperthyroidism and around 17 progressor patients. What the work shows at the level of the full study, not this receptor alone: In cross-validation, a model built on a 13 V-J signature told ophthalmopathy apart from stable hyperthyroidism with approximately 90% sensitivity and about 81% specificity, and in testing the same model reached 80%/75%. During validation, the model predicted progression to ophthalmopathy a median of roughly six months ahead of onset, with around 71% sensitivity and 72% to 80% specificity. No statistical method was used to set the sample size in advance, and investigators knew the group allocation. Most expanded thyroid clonotypes (frequency above 0.001) were also found in blood, which suggests that blood repertoires may mirror thyroid immune responses.

Amplification of TCR beta CDR3 regions was carried out from RNA transcripts. For the first round of RT-PCR on the TCR CDR3, the HTBI primer set was used together with the Qiagen OneStep RT-PCR kit. The libraries were constructed in a second round of multiplex PCR and then size-selected and purified. Sequencing of the libraries was done on an Illumina HiSeq2000 using paired-end 100 bp reads. In the source study's methods: SOAPnuke was used to process the raw data, with reads discarded if the reads contained adapters or uncalled bases, had a mean Phred below 15, or lacked an exact constant-primer or identifier match. COPE v1.2.5 was used to merge the high-quality paired reads, and each unique nucleotide sequence was defined as a clonotype. MiTCR v1.1 was used to align the clonotypes against IMGT TRBV, TRBD and TRBJ reference segments. The analysis included only V-J combinations with a frequency above 0.0001, which together covered over 98% of the repertoires. The TCS score was defined as the ratio of F50 (clonal expansion) to E x V (chaos), calculated using BLOSUM62-based TCRdist between CDR3 peptides within each V-J. Welch's t-statistics and random forest reduced several hundred V-J features to 10 to 15, which were used in a naive Bayes classifier (R e1071). TCRdb reran the public reads through fastp at Q25 and MiXCR, keeping productive beta chains. Here each entry gathers all rows of one CDR3 protein and keeps the most common genes and DNA. Here the V and J calls rest on TCRdb's processing, not on the authors' analysis. Counted in this sample were some 200,000 distinct CDR3 sequences; roughly 15% of them appeared once. The ten largest account for around 50% of the sample.

With regard to this clonotype: Its cognate antigen has yet to be identified. The sample holds no much larger clone one base away, and base qualities are not on file.

V is shortened by 0 bases, J by 7 bases, and the region joining them spans 18 bases. The CDR3 runs 17 amino acids, cysteine and phenylalanine included. Only the CDR3 region is kept as DNA, spanning 51 bases read in frame from base 1. Via the germline V gene, CDR1 is MGHRA and CDR2 YSYEKL. Stable Graves' hyperthyroidism was defined as no progression to ophthalmopathy during 18 months of follow-up. Hyperthyroidism patients were aged 18 to 65 years and newly diagnosed, with disease duration of less than 2 months. Patients with uncontrolled infections, other autoimmune diseases, pregnancy or lactation were excluded. Diagnoses relied on clinical symptoms, serum thyroxine and TRAb, thyroid ultrasound and orbital computed tomography. PBMCs were separated from about 10 ml of fresh peripheral blood using Ficoll-Paque density gradient centrifugation. Trizol reagent was used to extract total RNA, and RNA quality was then checked on an Agilent 2100 Bioanalyzer.

The sequence came from a man aged 50 to 60 with Graves' hyperthyroidism. Specimen: blood. The rearrangement joined TRBV4-1 to TRBJ2-2, with the D segment possibly TRBD1 or TRBD2, each aligning over 5 bases. The DNA reads as follows: TGCGCCAGCAGCCAAGATCGGGCGGGCAGCAGGGTCGGGGAGCTGTTTTTT. Its protein reads: CASSQDRAGSRVGELFF.